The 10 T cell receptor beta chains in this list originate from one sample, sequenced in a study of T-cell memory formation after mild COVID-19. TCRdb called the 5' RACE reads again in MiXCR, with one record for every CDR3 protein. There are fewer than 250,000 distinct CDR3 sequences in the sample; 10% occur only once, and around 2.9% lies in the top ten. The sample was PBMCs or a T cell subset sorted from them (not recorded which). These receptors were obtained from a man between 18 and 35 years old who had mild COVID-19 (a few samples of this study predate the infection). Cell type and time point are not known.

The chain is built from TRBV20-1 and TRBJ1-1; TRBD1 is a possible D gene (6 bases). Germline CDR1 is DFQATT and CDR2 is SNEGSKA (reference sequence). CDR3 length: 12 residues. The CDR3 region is CRRGGTLAEAFF. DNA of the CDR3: TGCAGGAGGGGGGGGACCCTCGCTGAAGCTTTCTTT.

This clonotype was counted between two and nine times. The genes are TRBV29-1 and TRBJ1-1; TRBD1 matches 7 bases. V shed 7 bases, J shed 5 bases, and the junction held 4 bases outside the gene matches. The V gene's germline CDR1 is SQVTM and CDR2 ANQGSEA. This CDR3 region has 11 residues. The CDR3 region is CSAYRGTEAFF. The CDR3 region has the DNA TGCAGCGCCTACAGGGGAACTGAAGCTTTCTTT.

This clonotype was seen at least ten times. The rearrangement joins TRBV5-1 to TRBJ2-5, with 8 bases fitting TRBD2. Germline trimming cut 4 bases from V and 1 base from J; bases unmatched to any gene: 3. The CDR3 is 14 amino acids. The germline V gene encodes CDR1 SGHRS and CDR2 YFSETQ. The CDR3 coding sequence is TGCGCCAGCAGCCCAGGGACTAGCCAAGAGACCCAGTACTTC. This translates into CASSPGTSQETQYF. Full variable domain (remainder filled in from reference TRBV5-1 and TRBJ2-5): KAGVTQTPRYLIKTRGQQVTLSCSPISGHRSVSWYQQTPGQGLQFLFEYFSETQRNKGNFPGRFSGRQFSNSRSEMNVSTLELGDSALYLCASSPGTSQETQYFGPGTRLLVL.

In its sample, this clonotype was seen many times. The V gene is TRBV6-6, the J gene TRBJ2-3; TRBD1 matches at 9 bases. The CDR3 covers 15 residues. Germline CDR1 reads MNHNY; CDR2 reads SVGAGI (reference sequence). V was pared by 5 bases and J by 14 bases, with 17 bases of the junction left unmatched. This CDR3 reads CASSNWGQGPPLLYF. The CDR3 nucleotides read TGTGCCAGCAGTAACTGGGGACAGGGACCCCCGCTCCTGTATTTT.

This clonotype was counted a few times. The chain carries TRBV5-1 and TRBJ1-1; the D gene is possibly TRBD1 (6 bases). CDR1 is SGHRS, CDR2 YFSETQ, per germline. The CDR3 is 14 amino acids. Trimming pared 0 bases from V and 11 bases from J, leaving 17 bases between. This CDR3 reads CASSLATGSGEAFF. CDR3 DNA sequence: TGCGCCAGCAGCTTGGCCACAGGGTCGGGGGAGGCTTTCTTT. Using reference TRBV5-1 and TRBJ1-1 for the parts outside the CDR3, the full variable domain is KAGVTQTPRYLIKTRGQQVTLSCSPISGHRSVSWYQQTPGQGLQFLFEYFSETQRNKGNFPGRFSGRQFSNSRSEMNVSTLELGDSALYLCASSLATGSGEAFFGQGTRLTVV.

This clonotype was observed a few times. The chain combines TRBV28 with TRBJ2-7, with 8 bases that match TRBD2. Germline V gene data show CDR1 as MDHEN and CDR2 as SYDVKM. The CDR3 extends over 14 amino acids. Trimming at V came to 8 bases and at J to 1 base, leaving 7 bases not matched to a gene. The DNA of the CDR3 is TGTGCCAGCTACCCCGGGACTAGGTCCTACGAGCAGTACGTC. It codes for CASYPGTRSYEQYV.

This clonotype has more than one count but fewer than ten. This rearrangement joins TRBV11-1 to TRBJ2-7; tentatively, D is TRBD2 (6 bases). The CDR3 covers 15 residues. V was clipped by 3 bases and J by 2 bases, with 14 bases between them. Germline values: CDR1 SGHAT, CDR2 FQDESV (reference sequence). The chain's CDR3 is CASSFLVGGTYEQYF. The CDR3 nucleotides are TGTGCCAGCAGCTTCCTAGTTGGGGGGACCTACGAGCAGTACTTC.

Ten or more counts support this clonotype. CDR3 DNA: TGTGCCAGCAGCTATAGCGGATCCAGCACAGATACGCAGTATTTT. Encoded protein: CASSYSGSSTDTQYF. V is TRBV6-5 and J is TRBJ2-3; weak D call: TRBD2 (6 bases). The CDR3 loop spans 15 amino acids. The V gene's germline CDR1 is MNHEY and CDR2 SVGAGI. V lost 6 bases to trimming and J lost 0 bases, with 13 bases between them.

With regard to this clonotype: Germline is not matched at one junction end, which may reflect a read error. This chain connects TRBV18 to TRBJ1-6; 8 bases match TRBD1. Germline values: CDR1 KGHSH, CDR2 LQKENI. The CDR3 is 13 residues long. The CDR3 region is CASSPSRDRQGIF. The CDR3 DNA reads TGTGCCAGCTCACCGTCCCGGGACAGGCAAGGAATATTT.

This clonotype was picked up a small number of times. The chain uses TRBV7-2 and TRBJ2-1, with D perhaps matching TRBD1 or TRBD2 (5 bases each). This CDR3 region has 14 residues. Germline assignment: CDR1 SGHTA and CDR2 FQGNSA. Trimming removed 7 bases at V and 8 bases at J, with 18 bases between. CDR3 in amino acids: CASNRDPSGYEQFF. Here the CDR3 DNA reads TGTGCCAGCAACCGGGACCCGTCGGGGTATGAGCAGTTCTTC.